Reported below is one T cell receptor (beta chain). The sample comes from a study of blood T cell repertoires in COVID-19. Study-wide context: COVID-19 samples, acute and convalescent, were from the United States, Italy and Spain.

Study members were between about 18 and 100 years old and lived in some 26 US regions. The CDR3 contains 10 residues. Trimming removed 7 bases at V and 8 bases at J, with 11 bases between. Germline CDR1 is DFQATT and CDR2 is SNEGSKA (reference sequence). Authors' processing steps: Estimates of nucleated cell counts were drawn from the amplification of reference gene primers. Profiled with immunoSEQ multiplex PCR; TCRdb holds only in-frame clones, not every one. For V, J and clone size, that table is used; D and trimming come from the DNA. Altogether roughly 200,000 clones are present, 89% being singletons, with the ten largest covering less than 4%.

This TCR was sampled from a woman aged 30 to 39 with acute COVID-19. The source material was PBMCs or T cells enriched from blood (not recorded which). V and J are TRBV20-1 and TRBJ1-2; no firm D call. CDR3 nucleotide sequence: TGCAGTGTATGGGGAGAGGGCTACACCTTC. Its protein product is CSVWGEGYTF.